What follows is one T cell receptor (beta chain) and its context. Original methodology: Reference gene primer amplification yielded estimated nucleated cell counts. The data were produced by immunoSEQ multiplex PCR, yet TCRdb's version contains in-frame clones alone and is incomplete. The V and J calls and clone size are taken from that table; D and trimming were inferred from the DNA. The sample records more than 65,000 clones, about 90% being singletons. These data come from a study of blood T cell repertoires in COVID-19. About the research overall: There were acute and convalescent COVID-19 samples, and they came from the United States, Italy and Spain. The cDNA or gDNA used as material had been derived from T cells, B-cell-depleted T cells, or PBMCs.

Trimming cost V 7 bases and J 2 bases; bases outside gene matches: 7. The CDR3 loop spans 14 amino acids. Germline V gene data show CDR1 as LNHDA and CDR2 as SQIVND (reference sequence). This sequence originates from a human donor in a cohort sampled during active COVID-19. Sequenced sample: peripheral blood. The chain employs TRBV19 and TRBJ2-7; TRBD2 matches 8 bases. The CDR3 loop reads CASTPGGVAYEQYF. The DNA for the CDR3 is TGTGCCAGTACCCCGGGGGGGGTTGCCTACGAGCAGTACTTC.